This T cell receptor (beta chain) was captured in a study of CD4 and CD8 cells across lung adenocarcinoma regions. Donors had localized lung adenocarcinoma, a non-small cell lung cancer. The CDR3 has 17 residues. Trimming took 7 bases from V and 2 from J; bases not matched to a gene: 10. The germline CDR1 and CDR2 sequences are MNHEY and SVGAGI. MiXCR, run by TCRdb on the PCR reads, gives a single entry per CDR3 protein. Found here are roughly 13,000 distinct CDR3 sequences, approximately 40% of them singletons; the top ten hold roughly 17%. This clonotype has ten or more counts. The sequence came from a male donor with lung adenocarcinoma. The CD4 and CD8 labels of this study may be unreliable. The sample taken for sequencing was CD4+ T cells from the center of a lung tumor. The chain couples TRBV6-5 to TRBJ2-3, with 12 positions matching TRBD2. This CDR3 is CASTFPSGRAVTDTQYF. The CDR3 DNA is TGTGCCAGCACTTTTCCTAGCGGGAGGGCCGTCACAGATACGCAGTATTTT.